Here is one T cell receptor (beta chain) with its context. The record originates from a study of OX40 agonist ivuxolimab in advanced cancers. At the level of the study: Patients enrolled in dose escalation were diagnosed with hepatocellular carcinoma, melanoma, renal cell or head and neck cancer.

Assay used: immunoSEQ multiplex PCR; TCRdb lists only in-frame clones, some missing. The top ten clones hold less than 4.5% of a sample with 45,000 to 65,000 clones, 70% to 85% of them seen once. The V gene lost 0 bases and the J gene lost 6 bases, with 14 bases spanning the gap. This CDR3 is built from 16 residues. Germline V gene sequence: CDR1 LNHNV, CDR2 YYDKDF (reference sequence). Sequencing was performed on CD4+ or CD8+ T cells sorted from blood, taken in a trial of the OX40 agonist ivuxolimab. The chain carries TRBV15 and TRBJ2-2; D not resolved. This sequence was found in an adult with an advanced solid tumor such as melanoma, head and neck, liver or kidney cancer. Here the CDR3 DNA reads TGTGCCACCAGCAGAGATCGAGGTCTTTGGGCCGGGGAGCTGTTTTTT. This encodes CATSRDRGLWAGELFF.